Included here is one T cell receptor (beta chain) sequence, with context. This clone is considered medium-sized (0.01 to 0.1%). It lacks a known antigen. Within one base of it there is no much larger clone, and no base qualities were kept. This sample is part of a study of cytomegalovirus exposure and HLA in healthy donors (TCRdb year 2017). General notes on the study: An earlier analysis of 587 of the donors reported 250 to 350 Gb of sequence data and around 100 million unique TCR beta sequences obtained from around 190 million T cells. About 320 gigabases of sequencing data and approximately 84 million unique TCR sequences were included in an early release covering around 650 HLA-typed donors. Among the approximately 400 genotyped donors, around 79% belonged to the genetic ancestry cluster associated with self-reported Caucasian donors. The study was designed to test whether signatures of past pathogen exposure could be identified by cataloging public T cell receptors. The study profiled the T cell repertoires of hundreds of subjects by immunosequencing and related them to cytomegalovirus serostatus. A separate validation cohort of over a hundred different subjects was used in addition to the roughly 670-subject first cohort. To predict cytomegalovirus infection status, the study brought together high-throughput TCR immunosequencing, statistical association of individual TCRs with disease status, and machine learning. A later analysis re-examined previously published TCR beta repertoires from 500 to 700 donors and added high-resolution HLA genotyping to investigate patterns of TCR occurrence. Rather than drawing on any new phenotypic data, the later analysis identified candidate immune exposures from TCR beta sequences and the way those sequences occurred across donors. An earlier analysis of more than 450 of the donors used high-throughput TCR beta sequencing to judge whether each TCR beta V gene segment behaved as functional or pseudogenic. Donor age, sex, ethnicity and CMV serostatus were compiled alongside the repertoire data. In a later genetic analysis, genome-wide SNP genotypes for about three fifths of the roughly 670 donors were used, and that subset was treated as a discovery cohort. All discovery cohort repertoires had been generated using a single sequencing platform. Class I and class II HLA loci were covered by the typing at four-digit resolution. Typing coverage varied by locus: roughly 629-640 donors for A, B, C, DRB1 and DQB1; roughly 510 for DQA1; approximately 610 for DPA1; fewer than 480 for DPB1. Because of strong linkage in the cohort, roughly five DR-DQ haplotypes were treated as single units for association and clustering. Across some 400 genotyped donors of the cohort, an average of about 250,000 unique TCR beta nucleotide sequences per donor were sequenced, and 15% to 20% of those sequences were non-productive. Overall results and qualifications from the work: An association between a missense DCLRE1C variant and V-gene and J-gene trimming of TCR beta chains was found in a later genetic analysis and replicated in an independent cohort. According to a later analysis, most CMV-associated TCR beta chains appeared to be HLA-restricted, and the HLA associations seemed to be driven largely by CMV exposure. Because counts were too low, roughly 17 rarely observed V segments, including chromosome 9 orphons, were left out of the earlier analysis of a few hundred of the donors. Because the 87-base-pair reads could not distinguish some IMGT-functional V segments, including TRBV6-2 and TRBV6-3, those segments were excluded. Sequencing depth was assumed to be roughly uniform across donors in the presence/absence analyses, though that assumption may not hold. Immune exposure information for the cohort was limited to CMV serostatus. Compared with equally common non-associated chains, HLA-associated TCR beta chains in a later analysis were more clonally expanded and had lower generation probabilities. In a later analysis, 15,000 to 20,000 TCR beta sequences were associated with specific HLA alleles at a false discovery rate of 0.05. A later genetic analysis reported fewer N-insertions in productive TCRs among donors in an Asian-associated ancestry cluster than the roughly 620-donor mean. A later analysis found that TCR association rates varied across HLA loci, with DRB1 alleles showing the most associated TCRs and HLA-C alleles the fewest. Correlated functional status among segregating V segments might reflect linkage disequilibrium, but an unknown experimental factor could not be ruled out. A total of fewer than 200 TCR beta chains were listed by the study as associated with cytomegalovirus. Because HLA typing was unavailable for some donors at each locus, only the typed subset was used in association tests. A group of highly shared sequence variants was considered likely to be a technical artifact of the sequencing pipeline. Strong co-occurrence of HLA alleles, especially DR and DQ, made assigning TCR associations to individual alleles difficult. Across donors, most TCR sequences were observed very rarely, whereas some public TCRs were present in many individuals. In both the original and validation cohorts, the classifier was reported to diagnose cytomegalovirus status with high specificity and sensitivity. The authors suggested that the approach could potentially be extended to other disease states and immunological phenotypes. This cohort had only TCR beta chains sequenced, and the lack of alpha or paired-chain data limited which features could be detected. In an earlier analysis of fewer than 750 of the donors, most TCR beta V segments were observed in productive rearrangements about 90% or about 30% of the time, broadly matching IMGT annotations. In vitro tests confirmed that a few of the cytomegalovirus-associated TCR beta chains recognize cytomegalovirus antigens. A further reported finding was that TCR beta sequences accurately predicted the HLA-A and HLA-B alleles for most subjects in the first cohort. Several of the top co-occurrence clusters appeared to be linked to parvovirus B19, influenza, CMV and Epstein-Barr virus, according to a later analysis.

In total, roughly 670 healthy bone marrow donors made up the cohort. All cohort members were sampled while nominally healthy, although unrecorded immune exposures were likely present. The donor tested CMV seronegative, placing the donor among the 300 to 450 seronegative members of the cohort. Every donor gave a peripheral blood sample, and the peripheral blood mononuclear cells from that sample were used for TCR beta sequencing. The Qiagen DNeasy Blood Extraction Kit was used to extract genomic DNA from the blood cell samples. From cysteine to phenylalanine, the CDR3 is 12 amino acids long. Only CDR3 DNA is held: 36 bases, read in frame from base 1. The germline V gene specifies MDHEN as CDR1 and SYDVKM as CDR2. A distance of 12 bases separates the germline ends of V and J, which lose 11 bases and 2 bases respectively. The library was prepared using the immunoSEQ multiplex PCR assay. A mixture of 60 forward primers for TCR Vbeta segments and 13 reverse primers for TCR Jbeta segments was used in the multiplex PCR. A multiplex PCR assay on genomic DNA amplified the CDR3 region of rearranged TCR beta genes. On the Illumina HiSeq System, the amplified TCR beta libraries were sequenced as 87-base-pair reads. Regarding the original processing steps: A later analysis counted about 76 million unique TCR beta chains across the approximately 700 repertoires, and roughly 10 million of these chains were shared by at least two donors. To remove PCR and sequencing errors, raw reads were error-corrected and collapsed into unique sequences using a nearest-neighbor algorithm that merged closely related sequences. To assign V, D and J gene segments, CDR3 sequences were aligned to IMGT reference sequences. For a sequence to be retained, at least a six-nucleotide match to both a V gene segment and a J gene segment was required. Rearrangements were called productive when the CDR3 lacked stop codons and stayed in frame with V and J; all others were non-productive. CDR3 was defined according to IMGT convention as the region running from the second conserved V-encoded cysteine to the conserved J-encoded phenylalanine. In an earlier analysis of 550 to 650 of the donors, sequences lacking an unambiguous match to a single V gene segment were excluded. In an earlier analysis of several hundred of the donors, V segments were called functional above 56.7% productive rearrangements and were called segregating when the between-donor standard deviation exceeded 5%. To diagnose cytomegalovirus status from the catalog of TCR beta chain sequences, a statistical classification framework was built. A later analysis assigned V and J genes by comparing TCR nucleotide sequences with IMGT/GENE-DB human TR gene sequences. A later analysis assigned CDR3 sequences and most-parsimonious VDJ recombination scenarios with the TCRdist pipeline. In a later analysis, each TCR beta chain was defined by its CDR3 amino acid sequence together with its V-gene family, and reads lacking a unique V-gene family were excluded. To address suspected cross-contamination and a sequencing artifact, a later analysis removed around 590 highly shared, low-generation-probability nucleotide sequences. In a later analysis, a clonal expansion index was calculated for each public chain from normalized within-repertoire ranks of inferred template counts. A later analysis computed generation probabilities with a VDJ recombination model fitted to out-of-frame rearrangements, and checked the results against IGoR. A later analysis scored TCR-TCR, TCR-HLA and TCR-CMV co-occurrence with hypergeometric tests, applying a repertoire-size bias correction to TCR pairs. In a later analysis, false discovery rates were estimated by permuting HLA or CMV assignments 20 times. In a later analysis, co-occurring TCRs were grouped using DBSCAN, and TCRdist sequence similarity was added for clustering within HLA-allele-positive subsets. For co-occurrence clustering, repertoires with fewer than 30,000 or more than 120,000 public chains were excluded, along with 5 or 6 repertoires with anomalous nucleotide sharing. TCRdb re-hosts the immuneACCESS table, in-frame sequences only. Its copies lack some clones; in the studies checked, an unresolved V gene accounts for under half of them, and the cause for the rest is not known. That table is the source of V, J and clone size, and D and trimming were worked out from the DNA. For this sample the table gives roughly 100,000 clones, of which around 70% were detected only once. In total, the top ten clones hold 3.2% of the sample.

Sequenced: PBMCs. This chain joins TRBV28 to TRBJ2-5; a weak D assignment points to TRBD2 (5 bases agree). The clonotype was recovered from a man in his thirties or forties in good health and CMV-seronegative. The nucleotides are TGTGCCGTTTTGACGGGGCAAGAGACCCAGTACTTC. This encodes CAVLTGQETQYF.